This T cell receptor beta chain emerged from a study of T cell responses to AZD1222 COVID-19 vaccine. General study findings and limits: Only a handful of AZD1222 recipients were seropositive at baseline.

Regarding this clone: Antigen specificity is unknown.

TCRdb keeps only in-frame clones here, not all; method: immunoSEQ multiplex PCR. The data hold about 190,000 clones, with roughly nine tenths observed a single time. Germline V gene data show CDR1 as MDHEN and CDR2 as SYDVKM. There are 12 residues in the CDR3. Trimming stripped 6 bases from V and 8 bases from J, with 10 bases between. The material was peripheral blood, obtained 28 days after the second dose of the MenACWY control vaccine. The chain has TRBV28 and TRBJ1-4; D remains unclear. The clonotype originates from an adult who received the MenACWY meningococcal vaccine as a control. Written as DNA, the CDR3 is TGTGCCAGCAGCCCCTTGTGGGAAAAACTGTTTTTT. Amino acids: CASSPLWEKLFF.